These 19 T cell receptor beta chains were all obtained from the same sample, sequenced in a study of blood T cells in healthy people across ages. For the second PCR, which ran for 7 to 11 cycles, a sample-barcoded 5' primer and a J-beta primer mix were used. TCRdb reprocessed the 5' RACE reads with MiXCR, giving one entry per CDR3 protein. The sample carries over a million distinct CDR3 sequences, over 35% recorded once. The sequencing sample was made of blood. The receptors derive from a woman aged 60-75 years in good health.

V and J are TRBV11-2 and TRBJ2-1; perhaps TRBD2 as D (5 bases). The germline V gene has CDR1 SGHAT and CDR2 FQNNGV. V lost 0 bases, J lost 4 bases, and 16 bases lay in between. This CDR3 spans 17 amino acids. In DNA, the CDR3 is TGTGCCAGCAGCTTAGAATATGCGGCGGGTCGATACAATGAGCAGTTCTTC. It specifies CASSLEYAAGRYNEQFF.

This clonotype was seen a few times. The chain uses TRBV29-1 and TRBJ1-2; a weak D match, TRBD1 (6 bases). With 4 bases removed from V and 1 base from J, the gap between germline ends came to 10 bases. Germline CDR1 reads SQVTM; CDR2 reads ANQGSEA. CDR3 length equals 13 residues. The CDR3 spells CSVVGTFNYGYTF. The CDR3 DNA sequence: TGCAGCGTTGTTGGGACATTTAACTATGGCTACACCTTC.

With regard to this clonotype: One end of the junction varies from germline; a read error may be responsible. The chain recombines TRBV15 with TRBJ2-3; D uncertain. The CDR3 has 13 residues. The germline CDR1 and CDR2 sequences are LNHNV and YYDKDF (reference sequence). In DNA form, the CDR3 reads TGTGCCACCAGCGGAGACCGTGGAGATACGCAGTATTTT. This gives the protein CATSGDRGDTQYF.

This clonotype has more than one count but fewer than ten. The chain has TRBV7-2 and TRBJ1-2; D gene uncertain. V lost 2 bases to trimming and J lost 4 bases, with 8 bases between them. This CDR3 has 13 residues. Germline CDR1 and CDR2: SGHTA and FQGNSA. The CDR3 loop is CASSLQAAYGYTF. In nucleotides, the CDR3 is TGTGCCAGCAGCTTACAGGCGGCCTATGGCTACACCTTC.

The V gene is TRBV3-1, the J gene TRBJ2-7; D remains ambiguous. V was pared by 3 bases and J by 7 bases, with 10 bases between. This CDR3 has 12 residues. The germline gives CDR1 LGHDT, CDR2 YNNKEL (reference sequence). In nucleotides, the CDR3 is TGTGCCAGCAGCCAGGGAAAACATGAGCAGTACTTC. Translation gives CASSQGKHEQYF.

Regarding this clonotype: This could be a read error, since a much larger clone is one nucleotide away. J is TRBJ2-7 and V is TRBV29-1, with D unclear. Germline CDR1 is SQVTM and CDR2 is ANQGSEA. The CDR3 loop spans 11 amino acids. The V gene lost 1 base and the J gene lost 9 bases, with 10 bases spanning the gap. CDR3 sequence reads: CSVEVGYTQYF. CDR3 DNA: TGCAGCGTTGAAGTTGGCTATACGCAGTACTTC.

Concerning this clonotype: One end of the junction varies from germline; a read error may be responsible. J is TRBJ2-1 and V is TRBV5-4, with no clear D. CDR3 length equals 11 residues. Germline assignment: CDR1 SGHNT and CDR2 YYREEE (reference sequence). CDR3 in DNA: TGTGTCAGCAGCTCTTCCAATGAGCAGTTCTTC. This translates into CVSSSSNEQFF.

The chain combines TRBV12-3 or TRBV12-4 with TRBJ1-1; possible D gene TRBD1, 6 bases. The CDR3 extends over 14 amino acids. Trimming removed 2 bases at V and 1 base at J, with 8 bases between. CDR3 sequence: CASSLTTGNTEAFF. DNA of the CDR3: TGTGCCAGCAGTTTAACGACAGGGAACACTGAAGCTTTCTTT.

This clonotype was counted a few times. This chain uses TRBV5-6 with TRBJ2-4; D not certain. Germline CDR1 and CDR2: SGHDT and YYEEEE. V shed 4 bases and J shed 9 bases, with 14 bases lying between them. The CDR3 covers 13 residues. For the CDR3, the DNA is TGTGCCAGCAGCCTTCGGAGCCGGGTCATTCAGTACTTC. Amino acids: CASSLRSRVIQYF.

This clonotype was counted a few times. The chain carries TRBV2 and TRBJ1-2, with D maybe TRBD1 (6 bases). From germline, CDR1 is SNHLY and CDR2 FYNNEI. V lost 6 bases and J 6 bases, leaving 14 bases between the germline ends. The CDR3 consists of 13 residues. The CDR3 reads CASRSTGIDGYTF. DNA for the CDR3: TGTGCCAGCAGATCCACAGGGATCGATGGCTACACCTTC. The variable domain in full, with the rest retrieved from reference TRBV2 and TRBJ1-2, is EPEVTQTPSHQVTQMGQEVILRCVPISNHLYFYWYRQILGQKVEFLVSFYNNEISEKSEIFDDQFSVERPDGSNFTLKIRSTKLEDSAMYFCASRSTGIDGYTFGSGTRLTVV.

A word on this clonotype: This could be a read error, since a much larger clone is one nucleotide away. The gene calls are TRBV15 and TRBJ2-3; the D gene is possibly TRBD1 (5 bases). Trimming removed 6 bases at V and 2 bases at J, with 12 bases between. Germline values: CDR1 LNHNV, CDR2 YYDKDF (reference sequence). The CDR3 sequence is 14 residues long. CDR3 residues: CATSIQGVTDTQYF. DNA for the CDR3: TGTGCCACCAGTATCCAAGGGGTCACAGATACGCAGTATTTT.

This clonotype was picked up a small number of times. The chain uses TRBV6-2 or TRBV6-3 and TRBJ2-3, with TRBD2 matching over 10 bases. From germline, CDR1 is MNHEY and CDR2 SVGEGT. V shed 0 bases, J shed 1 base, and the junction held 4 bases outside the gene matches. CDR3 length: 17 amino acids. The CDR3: CASSYSLAGDGTDTQYF. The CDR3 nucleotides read TGTGCCAGCAGTTACTCGCTAGCGGGAGATGGCACAGATACGCAGTATTTT.

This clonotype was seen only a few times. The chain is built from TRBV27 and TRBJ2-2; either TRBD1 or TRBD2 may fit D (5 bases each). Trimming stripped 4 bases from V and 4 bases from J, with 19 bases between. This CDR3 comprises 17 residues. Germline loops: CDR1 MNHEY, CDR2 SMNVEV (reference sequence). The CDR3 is CASSSHGERGSTGELFF. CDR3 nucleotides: TGTGCCAGCAGTTCCCACGGTGAGAGGGGAAGCACCGGGGAGCTGTTTTTT.

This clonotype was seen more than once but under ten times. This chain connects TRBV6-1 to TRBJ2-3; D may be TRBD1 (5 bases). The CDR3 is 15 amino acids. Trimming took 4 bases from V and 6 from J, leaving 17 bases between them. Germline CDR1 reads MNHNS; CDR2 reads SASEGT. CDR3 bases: TGTGCCAGCAGTGGAGTGTGGGCAGGGTCGGATACGCAGTATTTT. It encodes CASSGVWAGSDTQYF.

The CDR3 is CASSKGVNGLYEQYF. DNA of the CDR3: TGTGCCAGCAGCAAAGGAGTTAACGGACTTTACGAGCAGTACTTC. The chain employs TRBV21-1 and TRBJ2-7; the table assigns TRBD2, which was not confirmed against the DNA. TRBV21-1 is given as a pseudogene. CDR3 size: 15 residues.

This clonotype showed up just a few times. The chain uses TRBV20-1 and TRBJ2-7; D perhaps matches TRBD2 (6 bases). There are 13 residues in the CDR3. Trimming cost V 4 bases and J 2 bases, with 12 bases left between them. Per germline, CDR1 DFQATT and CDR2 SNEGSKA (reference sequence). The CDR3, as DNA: TGCAGTGCTACCCGGAGGGCCCCCTACGAGCAGTACTTC. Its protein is CSATRRAPYEQYF.

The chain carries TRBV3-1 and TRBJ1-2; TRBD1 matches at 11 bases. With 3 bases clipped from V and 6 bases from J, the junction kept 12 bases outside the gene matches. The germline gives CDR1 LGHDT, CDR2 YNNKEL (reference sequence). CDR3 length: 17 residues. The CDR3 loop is CASSHVNPGQGEHGYTF. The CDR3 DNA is TGTGCCAGCAGCCACGTCAACCCGGGACAGGGGGAGCATGGCTACACCTTC.

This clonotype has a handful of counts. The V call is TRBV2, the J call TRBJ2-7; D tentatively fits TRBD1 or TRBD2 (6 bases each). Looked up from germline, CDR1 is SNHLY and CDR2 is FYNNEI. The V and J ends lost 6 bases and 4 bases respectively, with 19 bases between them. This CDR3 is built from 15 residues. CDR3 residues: CASSPPRGELYEQYF. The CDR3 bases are TGTGCCAGCAGCCCCCCGAGGGGGGAGTTGTACGAGCAGTACTTC. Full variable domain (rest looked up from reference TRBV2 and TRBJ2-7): EPEVTQTPSHQVTQMGQEVILRCVPISNHLYFYWYRQILGQKVEFLVSFYNNEISEKSEIFDDQFSVERPDGSNFTLKIRSTKLEDSAMYFCASSPPRGELYEQYFGPGTRLTVT.

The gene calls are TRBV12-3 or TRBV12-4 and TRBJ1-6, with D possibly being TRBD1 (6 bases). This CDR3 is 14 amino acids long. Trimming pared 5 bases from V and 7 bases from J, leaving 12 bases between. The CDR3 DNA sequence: TGTGCCAGCAGTGTGCTCAGGGGAAATTCACCCCTCCACTTT. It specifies CASSVLRGNSPLHF.